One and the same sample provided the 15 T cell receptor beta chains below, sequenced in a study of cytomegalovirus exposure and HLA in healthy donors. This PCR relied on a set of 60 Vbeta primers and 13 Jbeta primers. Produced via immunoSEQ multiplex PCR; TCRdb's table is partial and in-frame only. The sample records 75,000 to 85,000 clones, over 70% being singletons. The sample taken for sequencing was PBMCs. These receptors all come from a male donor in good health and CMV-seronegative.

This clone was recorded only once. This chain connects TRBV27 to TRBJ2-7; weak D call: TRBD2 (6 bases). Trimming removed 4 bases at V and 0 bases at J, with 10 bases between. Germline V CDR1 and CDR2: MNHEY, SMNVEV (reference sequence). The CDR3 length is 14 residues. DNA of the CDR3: TGTGCCAGCAGTTGGCGGGAAGGCTCCTACGAGCAGTACTTC. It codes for CASSWREGSYEQYF.

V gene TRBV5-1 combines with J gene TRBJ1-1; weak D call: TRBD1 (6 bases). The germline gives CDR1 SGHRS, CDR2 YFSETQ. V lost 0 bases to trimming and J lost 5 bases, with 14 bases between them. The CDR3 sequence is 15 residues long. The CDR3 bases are TGCGCCAGCAGCTTGGCGGGGGGCGCGGAAACTGAAGCTTTCTTT. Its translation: CASSLAGGAETEAFF.

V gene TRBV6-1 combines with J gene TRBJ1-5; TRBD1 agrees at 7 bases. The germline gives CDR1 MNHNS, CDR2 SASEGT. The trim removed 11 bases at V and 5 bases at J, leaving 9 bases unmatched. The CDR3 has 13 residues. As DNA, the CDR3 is TGTGCCGGCGGGACAGCAAATTATCAGCCCCAGCATTTT. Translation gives CAGGTANYQPQHF.

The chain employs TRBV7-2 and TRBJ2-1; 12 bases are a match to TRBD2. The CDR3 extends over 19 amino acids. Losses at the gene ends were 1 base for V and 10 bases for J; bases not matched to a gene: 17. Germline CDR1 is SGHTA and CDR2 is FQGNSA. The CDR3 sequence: CASSLGPSLAGGIGGEQFF. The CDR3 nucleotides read TGTGCCAGCAGCTTAGGGCCCTCACTAGCGGGAGGTATTGGGGGCGAGCAGTTCTTC.

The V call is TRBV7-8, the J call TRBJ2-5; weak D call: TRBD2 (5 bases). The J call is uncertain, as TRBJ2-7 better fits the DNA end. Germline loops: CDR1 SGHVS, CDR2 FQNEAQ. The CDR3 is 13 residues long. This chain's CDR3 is CASSLAGEYEQYF. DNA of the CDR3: TGTGCCAGCAGCTTAGCTGGGGAGTACGAGCAGTACTTC.

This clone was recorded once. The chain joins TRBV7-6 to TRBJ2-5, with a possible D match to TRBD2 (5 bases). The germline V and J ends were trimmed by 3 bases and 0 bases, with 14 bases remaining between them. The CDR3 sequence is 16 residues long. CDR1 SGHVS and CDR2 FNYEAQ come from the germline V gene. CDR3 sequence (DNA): TGTGCCAGCAGCTTGGGTAGGACTTCGTACCAAGAGACCCAGTACTTC. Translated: CASSLGRTSYQETQYF.

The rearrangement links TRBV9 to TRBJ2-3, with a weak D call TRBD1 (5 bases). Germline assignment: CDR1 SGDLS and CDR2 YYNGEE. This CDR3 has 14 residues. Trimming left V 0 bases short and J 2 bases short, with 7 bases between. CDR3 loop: CASSVGQLTDTQYF. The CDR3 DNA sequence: TGTGCCAGCAGCGTAGGACAGCTCACAGATACGCAGTATTTT.

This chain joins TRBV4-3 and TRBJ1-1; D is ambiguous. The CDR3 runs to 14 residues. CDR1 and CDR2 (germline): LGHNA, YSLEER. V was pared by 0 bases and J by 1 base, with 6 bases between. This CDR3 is CASSQDWRNTEAFF. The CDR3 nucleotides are TGCGCCAGCAGCCAAGATTGGAGGAACACTGAAGCTTTCTTT.

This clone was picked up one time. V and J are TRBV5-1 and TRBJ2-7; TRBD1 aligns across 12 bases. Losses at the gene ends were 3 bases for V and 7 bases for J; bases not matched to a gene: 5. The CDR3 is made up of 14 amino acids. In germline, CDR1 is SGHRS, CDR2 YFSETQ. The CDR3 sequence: CASSWGDRGREQYF. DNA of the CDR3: TGCGCCAGCAGCTGGGGGGACAGGGGGCGAGAGCAGTACTTC.

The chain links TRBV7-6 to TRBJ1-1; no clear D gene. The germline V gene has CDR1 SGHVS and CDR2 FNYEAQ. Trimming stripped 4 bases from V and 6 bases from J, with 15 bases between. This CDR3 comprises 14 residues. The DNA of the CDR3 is TGTGCCAGCAGCTCAAGCGGTCTAATAGCTGAAGCTTTCTTT. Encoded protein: CASSSSGLIAEAFF.

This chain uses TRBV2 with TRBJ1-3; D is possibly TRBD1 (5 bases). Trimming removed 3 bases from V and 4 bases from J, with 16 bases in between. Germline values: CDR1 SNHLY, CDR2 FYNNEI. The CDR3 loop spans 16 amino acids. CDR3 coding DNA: TGTGCCAGCAGTGACCCATTCCGGGGGTCCGGAAACACCATATATTTT. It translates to CASSDPFRGSGNTIYF.

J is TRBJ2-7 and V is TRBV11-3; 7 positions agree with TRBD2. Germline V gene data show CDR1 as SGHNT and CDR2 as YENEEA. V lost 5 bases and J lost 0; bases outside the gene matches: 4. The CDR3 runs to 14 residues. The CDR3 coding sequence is TGTGCCAGCAGCCTCGGGGGGAGCTCCTACGAGCAGTACTTC. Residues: CASSLGGSSYEQYF.

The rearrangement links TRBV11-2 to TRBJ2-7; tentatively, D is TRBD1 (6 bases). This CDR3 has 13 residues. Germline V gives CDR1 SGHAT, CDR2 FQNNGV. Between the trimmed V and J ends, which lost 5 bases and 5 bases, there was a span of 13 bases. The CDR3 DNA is TGTGCCAGCAGCCCGGGGACAACCAACGAGCAGTACTTC. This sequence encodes CASSPGTTNEQYF.

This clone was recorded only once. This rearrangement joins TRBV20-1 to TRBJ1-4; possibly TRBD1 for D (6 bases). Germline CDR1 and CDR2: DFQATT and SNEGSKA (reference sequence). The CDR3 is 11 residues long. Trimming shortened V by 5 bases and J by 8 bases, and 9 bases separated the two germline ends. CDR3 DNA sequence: TGCAGTGCTGCGACAGGAGAAAAACTGTTTTTT. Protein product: CSAATGEKLFF.

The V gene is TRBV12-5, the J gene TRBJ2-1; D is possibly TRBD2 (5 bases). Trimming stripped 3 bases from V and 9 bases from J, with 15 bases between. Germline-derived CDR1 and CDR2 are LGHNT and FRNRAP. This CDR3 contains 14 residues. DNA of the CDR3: TGTGCTAGTGGTTTAGAGACTTCTAGCAGTGAGCAGTTCTTC. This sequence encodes CASGLETSSSEQFF. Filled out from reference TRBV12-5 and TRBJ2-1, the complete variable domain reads DARVTQTPRHKVTEMGQEVTMRCQPILGHNTVFWYRQTMMQGLELLAYFRNRAPLDDSGMPKDRFSAEMPDATLATLKIQPSEPRDSAVYFCASGLETSSSEQFFGPGTRLTVL.